A selection of T cell receptor beta chains follows, all from one sample in a study of T cell responses to AZD1222 COVID-19 vaccine. Measured with immunoSEQ multiplex PCR; TCRdb has only the in-frame clones, and not every one. The sample has more than 110,000 clones; around 90% are singletons. Sequencing was performed on peripheral blood, taken on day 0 of AZD1222 vaccination. The origin of the receptors is an adult in good health. Both conserved end residues are part of each CDR3.

j_call v_call cdr3_aa
TRBJ2-3 TRBV5-8 CASSLLTTYTDTQYF
TRBJ2-3 TRBV5-1 CASSLRGSTDTQYF
TRBJ1-1 TRBV11-1 CASSPRDRWGRTEAFF
TRBJ2-7 TRBV7-9 CASSSGTGISYEQYF
TRBJ1-5 TRBV2 CASRGQGALRQPQHF
TRBJ1-4 TRBV27 CASSGRTGFNEKLFF
TRBJ1-4 TRBV10-3 CAISESGQLFF
TRBJ1-6 TRBV30 CAWRPWQGAGNSPLHF
TRBJ2-1 TRBV9 CASSVGPGTRYNEQFF
TRBJ2-7 TRBV12-3/TRBV12-4 CASSSPGVYEQYF
TRBJ1-1 TRBV28 CASNYQGALFNTEAFF
TRBJ2-5 TRBV2 CASREGWGVGKETQYF
TRBJ2-1 TRBV20-1 CSASGTRRVDEQFF
TRBJ2-7 TRBV30 CAWVQRRGTYEQYF
TRBJ1-3 TRBV7-2 CASSLFSGNTIYF
TRBJ1-3 TRBV4-2 CASSQAGNTIYF
TRBJ1-5 TRBV6-5 CASSYNWGGQPQHF
TRBJ1-1 TRBV9 CASSLITAGSEAFF
TRBJ1-2 TRBV19 CASSRRAAGQFNYGYTF
TRBJ1-2 TRBV29-1 CSVAVTNYGYTF
TRBJ2-7 TRBV28 CASTDPVTYEQYF
TRBJ2-7 TRBV7-8 CASSFFTGVTGEQYF
TRBJ1-3 TRBV10-3 CAISQDRGTGNTIYF
TRBJ2-7 TRBV4-2 CASSQGTSVTYEQYF
TRBJ2-3 TRBV13 CASSLLASGTDTQYF
TRBJ1-5 TRBV28 CASSFARDSNQPQHF
TRBJ1-5 TRBV19 CASRETVYSNQPQHF
TRBJ1-5 TRBV7-2 CASSSRQGGQPQHF